A single sample gave rise to the 2 T cell receptor beta chains below, sequenced in a study of long-term antiretroviral therapy in people with HIV. Researchers ran immunoSEQ v3.0 at survey level. TCRdb's table, derived via immunoSEQ multiplex PCR, lists solely in-frame clones and lacks some. The profile shows under 15,000 clones, 70% to 80% of them singletons. The sample was unsorted PBMCs, taken 1.3 years after starting antiretroviral therapy. The receptor source for this set is a woman aged 18-29 years with HIV.

J is TRBJ2-1 and V is TRBV28; maybe TRBD1 (6 bases). The V gene's germline CDR1 is MDHEN and CDR2 SYDVKM. Trimming took 2 bases from V and 4 from J, leaving 18 bases between them. This CDR3 contains 17 residues. The CDR3 coding sequence is TGTGCCAGCAGTTTAATGGGGGCGAACCCAATTTACAATGAGCAGTTCTTC. It yields the protein CASSLMGANPIYNEQFF.

In DNA form, the CDR3 reads TGTGCCATCAGGGGACAGGAGAATCAGCCCCAGCATTTT. Translated: CAIRGQENQPQHF. This chain connects TRBV10-3 to TRBJ1-5; TRBD1 agrees at 8 bases. V lost 6 bases to trimming and J lost 4 bases; unmatched junction nucleotides: 2. Germline assignment: CDR1 ENHRY and CDR2 SYGVKD. The CDR3 consists of 13 residues.